The clone carrying this T cell receptor (beta chain) was seen more than once but under ten times. Combining a sample-barcoded 5' primer with a J-beta primer mix, a second PCR ran for 7 to 11 cycles. A single record per CDR3 protein comes from TCRdb applying MiXCR to the 5' RACE reads. This table holds 1.8 million or so distinct CDR3 sequences, approximately 40% found once. The data are from a study of blood T cells in healthy people across ages. The V and J ends lost 1 base and 6 bases respectively, with 19 bases between them. Germline V lookup: CDR1 LNHNV, CDR2 YYDKDF (reference sequence). This CDR3 is 17 amino acids long.

The sequence was collected from a human donor in good health. This chain uses TRBV15 with TRBJ2-1, with D unclear. Sequencing input: blood. CDR3 in DNA: TGTGCCACCAGCAGAGGGAGTTGGATAACCTCGGCCAATGAGCAGTTCTTC. This gives the protein CATSRGSWITSANEQFF.